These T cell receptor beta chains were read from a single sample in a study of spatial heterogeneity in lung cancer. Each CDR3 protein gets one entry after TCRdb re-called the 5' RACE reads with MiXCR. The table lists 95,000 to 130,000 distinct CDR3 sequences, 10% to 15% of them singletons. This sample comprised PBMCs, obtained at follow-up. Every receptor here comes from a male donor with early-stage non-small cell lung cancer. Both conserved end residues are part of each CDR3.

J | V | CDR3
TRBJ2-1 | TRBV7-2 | CASSEGEPYNEQFF
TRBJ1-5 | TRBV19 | CASSIRDRGLNQPQHF
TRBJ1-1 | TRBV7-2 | CASSPQGLNTEAFF
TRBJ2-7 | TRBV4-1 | CASSQDLSGAYEQYF
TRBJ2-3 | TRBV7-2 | CASSLASGGVTDTQYF
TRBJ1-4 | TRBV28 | CASRGQGARLNEKLFF
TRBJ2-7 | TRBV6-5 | CASSYLQGGEQYF
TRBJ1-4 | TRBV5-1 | CASSLDLGALFF
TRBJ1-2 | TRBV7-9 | CASSLGPQDSYGYTF
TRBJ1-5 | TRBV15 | CATSRARGQGYQPQHF
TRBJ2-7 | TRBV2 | CASNRQGSSYEQYF
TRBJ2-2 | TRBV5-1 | CASRDRSNTGELFF
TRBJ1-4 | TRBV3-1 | CASSQRGEGELFF
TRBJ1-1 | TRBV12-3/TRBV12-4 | CASTPGLGALNTEAFF
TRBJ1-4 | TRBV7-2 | CASSQDSVAGKLFF
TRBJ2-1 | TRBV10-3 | CAISDYSVYNEQFF
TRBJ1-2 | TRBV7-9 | CASSLRQGIYGYTF